The 9 T cell receptor beta chains given below trace back to one sample, sequenced in a study of sequential checkpoint blockade in melanoma. Profiled with immunoSEQ multiplex PCR; TCRdb holds only in-frame clones, not every one. Here the sample spans under 15,000 clones, roughly 24% being singletons. As for treatment: randomized to nivolumab then ipilimumab (arm A) or the reverse (arm B). Material: tumor tissue (inferred from file names), obtained from a patient given nivolumab and ipilimumab in sequence. These receptors all stem from a human donor with melanoma.

The chain couples TRBV6-8 to TRBJ1-3; 8 nucleotides match TRBD1. The V and J ends lost 7 bases and 4 bases, in that order; junction bases with no gene match: 9. This CDR3 spans 15 amino acids. Looked up from germline, CDR1 is MNHGY and CDR2 is SAAAGT. The chain's CDR3 is CASTLTGTGGNTIYF. The CDR3 DNA is TGTGCCAGCACCTTAACCGGGACAGGAGGAAACACCATATATTTT.

The chain has TRBV2 and TRBJ2-7; no definite D call. V lost 6 bases to trimming and J lost 6 bases, with 12 bases between them. CDR1 is SNHLY, CDR2 FYNNEI, per germline. This CDR3 has 12 amino acids. Here the CDR3 DNA reads TGTGCCAGCAGCTTCTCTACCGGCGAGCAGTACGTC. It encodes CASSFSTGEQYV.

The chain employs TRBV5-1 and TRBJ2-5, with 10 bases that match TRBD2. The CDR3 loop spans 17 amino acids. The germline gives CDR1 SGHRS, CDR2 YFSETQ. Trimming took 4 bases from V and 5 from J; bases not matched to a gene: 14. DNA for the CDR3: TGCGCCAGCAGCCAGAGACTAGCGGGCCATAGGGTGGAGACCCAGTACTTC. This gives the protein CASSQRLAGHRVETQYF.

The chain employs TRBV12-5 and TRBJ2-5; 12 bases fit TRBD2. This CDR3 contains 20 residues. The V segment lost 2 bases and the J segment 2 bases; nucleotides outside the gene matches: 15. The germline gives CDR1 LGHNT, CDR2 FRNRAP. The CDR3 DNA reads TGTGCTAGTGGTTTGTCTACTCGACTAGCGGGGGACTACTATCAAGAGACCCAGTACTTC. It translates to CASGLSTRLAGDYYQETQYF.

The chain carries TRBV23-1 and TRBJ1-1, with D tentatively TRBD1 (6 bases). TRBV23-1 is noted as an ORF with a role that remains uncertain. The CDR3 sequence is 14 residues long. Trimming took off 6 bases at V and 1 base at J, with 12 bases between the two ends. The CDR3 loop reads CASSQPTGNTEAFF. The DNA for the CDR3 is TGCGCCAGCAGCCAACCGACAGGGAACACTGAAGCTTTCTTT.

This clone showed up many times. The rearrangement joins TRBV11-3 to TRBJ2-3; TRBD1 or TRBD2 may be the D gene (5 bases each). Deletions cut 7 bases from V and 2 bases from J, with 19 bases between. The V gene's germline CDR1 is SGHNT and CDR2 YENEEA. The CDR3 has 16 residues. The CDR3 here is CASTTRDGIDTDTQYF. CDR3 bases: TGTGCCAGCACCACCAGGGACGGCATCGACACAGATACGCAGTATTTT.

This clone counts as medium-sized. This chain links TRBV4-1 with TRBJ1-1; D call uncertain. Per the germline V gene, CDR1 is MGHRA and CDR2 is YSYEKL. The CDR3 has 13 residues. The V end was cut by 1 base, the J end by 3 bases, with 6 bases between. The CDR3, as DNA: TGCGCCAGCAGCCAAGTACAGCACACTGAAGCTTTCTTT. Translated, it gives CASSQVQHTEAFF.

The chain is built from TRBV28 and TRBJ1-4; 7 bases align to TRBD1. From germline, CDR1 is MDHEN and CDR2 SYDVKM. V was clipped by 6 bases and J by 6 bases; unmatched bases: 7. The CDR3 has 14 residues. CDR3 DNA: TGTGCCAGCAGGTCCCGAGACAGGGATGAAAAACTGTTTTTT. As protein: CASRSRDRDEKLFF.

This clone was seen a single time. The rearrangement joins TRBV29-1 to TRBJ1-3; no reliable D call. The CDR3 covers 13 residues. Trimming removed 5 bases at V and 0 bases at J, with 8 bases between. Germline assignment: CDR1 SQVTM and CDR2 ANQGSEA. Here the CDR3 DNA reads TGCAGCGTTTCCGAGTGCTCTGGAAACACCATATATTTT. Translation: CSVSECSGNTIYF.